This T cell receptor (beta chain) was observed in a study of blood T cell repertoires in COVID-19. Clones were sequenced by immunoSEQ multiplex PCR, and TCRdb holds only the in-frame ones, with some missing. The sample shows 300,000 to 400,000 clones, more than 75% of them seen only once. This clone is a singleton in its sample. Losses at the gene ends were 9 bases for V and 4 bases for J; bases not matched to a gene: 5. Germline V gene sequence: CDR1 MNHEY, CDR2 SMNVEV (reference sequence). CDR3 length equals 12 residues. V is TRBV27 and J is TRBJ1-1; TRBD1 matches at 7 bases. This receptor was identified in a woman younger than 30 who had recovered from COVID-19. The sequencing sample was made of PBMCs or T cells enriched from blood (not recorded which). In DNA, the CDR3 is TGTGCCAGTGCCCGACAGGGCACTGAAGCTTTCTTT. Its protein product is CASARQGTEAFF.